This T cell receptor beta chain was documented in a study of blood T cells in healthy people across ages. This clonotype was found a few times. There were healthy Caucasian individuals from Russia, aged about 6 to 100, serving as donors. A sample-barcoded 5' primer and a J-beta primer mix were used in a second PCR of roughly 6 to 12 cycles. MiXCR, applied by TCRdb to the 5' RACE reads, yields one record per CDR3 protein. The repertoire holds hundreds of thousands of distinct CDR3 sequences, with 22% as singletons. The sequenced material came from blood. The receptor was derived from a man aged 70-80 years in good health.

CDR3 protein: CASSSLGASLETQYF. Written as DNA, the CDR3 is TGTGCCAGCAGCTCCCTGGGGGCTAGTTTGGAGACCCAGTACTTC. This sequence joins TRBV7-2 and TRBJ2-5, with D perhaps matching TRBD1 (6 bases). The CDR3 consists of 15 residues. Germline CDR1 reads SGHTA; CDR2 reads FQGNSA. Trimming cost V 4 bases and J 5 bases, with 17 bases left between them.